Presented here are 10 T cell receptor beta chains from one specimen sequenced in a study of blood T cells in healthy people across ages. With a J-beta primer mix and a sample-barcoded 5' primer, a second PCR ran roughly 6 to 11 cycles. TCRdb re-derived calls from the 5' RACE reads in MiXCR, one entry per CDR3 protein. The repertoire holds approximately 290,000 distinct CDR3 sequences, with roughly 26% as singletons. The sequenced sample was blood. The source of these receptors is a woman in her 70s in good health.

The chain links TRBV12-3 or TRBV12-4 to TRBJ2-1; 11 nucleotides match TRBD2. V lost 5 bases to trimming and J lost 15 bases; unmatched junction nucleotides: 6. The length of the CDR3 is 12 residues. The DNA of the CDR3 is TGTGCCAGCAGTCCACTAGCGGGAGCGCTGTTCTTC. It encodes CASSPLAGALFF.

There are a few counts of this clonotype. This chain connects TRBV6-5 to TRBJ2-5; D may be TRBD1 (6 bases). The CDR3 length is 13 residues. Germline V gives CDR1 MNHEY, CDR2 SVGAGI. V lost 0 bases and J lost 7, with 9 bases in between. CDR3 region: CASSYSEGGTQYF. CDR3 DNA: TGTGCCAGCAGTTACTCGGAAGGGGGGACCCAGTACTTC.

This clonotype has a handful of counts. The chain recombines TRBV5-6 with TRBJ2-5, with unresolved D. TRBJ2-1 explains the end of the DNA better; the J call may be wrong. This CDR3 region has 13 residues. Germline CDR1 SGHDT, CDR2 YYEEEE. The DNA for the CDR3 is TGTGCCAGCAGCTTCATCGCCCAAACTGAGCAGTTCTTC. Translating gives CASSFIAQTEQFF.

This clonotype was seen more than once but under ten times. The chain links TRBV4-1 to TRBJ2-3; D gene ambiguous. The CDR3 is 12 amino acids. V lost 0 bases and J 6 bases, leaving 4 bases between the germline ends. Germline V CDR1 and CDR2: MGHRA, YSYEKL. The CDR3 DNA reads as TGCGCCAGCAGCCAAGATCGGGATACGCAGTATTTT. Protein: CASSQDRDTQYF.

V usage is TRBV4-3 and J usage is TRBJ1-4, with D possibly matching TRBD1 (5 bases). CDR1 is LGHNA and CDR2 is YSLEER in the germline V gene. The CDR3 spans 14 residues. Deletions cut 0 bases from V and 12 bases from J, with 14 bases between. The CDR3 DNA reads as TGCGCCAGCAGCCAAGATCTTCACGGGACTCAACTGTTTTTT. This codes for CASSQDLHGTQLFF.

This clonotype was picked up a small number of times. This chain links TRBV29-1 with TRBJ2-3, with D perhaps given as TRBD1 or TRBD2 (5 bases each). The germline V and J ends were trimmed by 3 bases and 4 bases, with 11 bases remaining between them. CDR3 size: 13 residues. Germline values: CDR1 SQVTM, CDR2 ANQGSEA. For the CDR3, the DNA is TGCAGCGTTGAGAAGGGGAGTGCAGATACGCAGTATTTT. This encodes CSVEKGSADTQYF.

The chain links TRBV7-2 to TRBJ2-3, with 10 bases lining up with TRBD2. Germline loops: CDR1 SGHTA, CDR2 FQGNSA. Losses at the gene ends were 1 base for V and 4 bases for J; bases not matched to a gene: 11. This CDR3 has 18 amino acids. The CDR3 nucleotides are TGTGCCAGCAGCTTAGTAGGTAGCGGGAGGACGAAGCCAGATACGCAGTATTTT. The encoded protein is CASSLVGSGRTKPDTQYF.

The V and J genes are TRBV10-3 and TRBJ2-5; TRBD2 matches at 13 bases. This CDR3 is built from 16 residues. CDR1 and CDR2 from the germline V gene are ENHRY and SYGVKD. V gave up 6 bases and J gave up 4 bases; unmatched junction bases: 8. This chain's CDR3 is CAIRELAGGPAETQYF. In DNA form, the CDR3 reads TGTGCCATCAGGGAACTAGCGGGAGGGCCTGCAGAGACCCAGTACTTC.

The V gene is TRBV5-1, the J gene TRBJ2-7; no definite D call. V lost 2 bases and J lost 1, with 10 bases in between. This CDR3 spans 14 amino acids. Germline V gives CDR1 SGHRS, CDR2 YFSETQ. The CDR3 sequence is CASSFTLGSYEQYF. The CDR3 DNA reads TGCGCCAGCAGCTTCACGCTGGGGTCCTACGAGCAGTACTTC. Full variable domain (rest looked up from reference TRBV5-1 and TRBJ2-7): KAGVTQTPRYLIKTRGQQVTLSCSPISGHRSVSWYQQTPGQGLQFLFEYFSETQRNKGNFPGRFSGRQFSNSRSEMNVSTLELGDSALYLCASSFTLGSYEQYFGPGTRLTVT.

This clonotype has just a few counts. The chain recombines TRBV25-1 with TRBJ2-1, with 13 nucleotides matching TRBD2. Trimming cost V 5 bases and J 9 bases; bases outside gene matches: 4. The germline gives CDR1 MGHDK, CDR2 SYGVNS. The CDR3 consists of 14 residues. The CDR3: CASSPRLAGGEQFF. CDR3 bases: TGTGCCAGCAGTCCCCGACTAGCGGGGGGTGAGCAGTTCTTC.